In its sample, the clone carrying this T cell receptor beta chain was seen many times. Previously, flow cytometry had revealed CD8+CD57+ cell expansion in the patients chosen for sequencing. This record belongs to a study of CD8+CD57+ T cells in acquired aplastic anemia. Per germline, CDR1 DFQATT and CDR2 SNEGSKA (reference sequence). The CDR3 is 15 residues long. Trimming removed 1 base from V and 3 bases from J; junction bases left unmatched: 7. TCR beta VDJ and CDR3 profiles were obtained from a genomic DNA template. TCRdb re-called the reads through MiXCR, storing one row per CDR3 protein. Seen here are about 180,000 distinct CDR3 sequences, roughly 60% observed once, and the top ten hold 40% to 50%.

Sequencing was performed on sorted CD4+, CD8+, or CD8+CD57+ T cells (not recorded which) from PBMCs. The TCR originated in a human donor with aplastic anemia. V and J are TRBV20-1 and TRBJ2-7, with 9 bases identical to TRBD1. DNA for the CDR3: TGCAGTGCTAGAGGGGACAGGGAGAGCTACTACGAGCAGTACTTC. Protein product: CSARGDRESYYEQYF.